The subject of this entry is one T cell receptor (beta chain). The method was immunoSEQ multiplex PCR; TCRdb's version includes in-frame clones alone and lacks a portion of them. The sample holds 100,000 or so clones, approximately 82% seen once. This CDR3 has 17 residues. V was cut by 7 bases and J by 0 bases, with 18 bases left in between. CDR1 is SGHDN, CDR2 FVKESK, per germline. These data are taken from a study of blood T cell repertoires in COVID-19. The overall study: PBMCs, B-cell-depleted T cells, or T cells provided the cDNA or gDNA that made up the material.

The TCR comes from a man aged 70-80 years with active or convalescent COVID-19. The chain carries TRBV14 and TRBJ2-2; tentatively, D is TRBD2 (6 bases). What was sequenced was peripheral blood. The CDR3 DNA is TGTGCCAGCAAGGGAGGCGAAGGCAACGCGAACACCGGGGAGCTGTTTTTT. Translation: CASKGGEGNANTGELFF. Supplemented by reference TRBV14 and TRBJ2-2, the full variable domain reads EAGVTQFPSHSVIEKGQTVTLRCDPISGHDNLYWYRRVMGKEIKFLLHFVKESKQDESGMPNNRFLAERTGGTYSTLKVQPAELEDSGVYFCASKGGEGNANTGELFFGEGSRLTVL.